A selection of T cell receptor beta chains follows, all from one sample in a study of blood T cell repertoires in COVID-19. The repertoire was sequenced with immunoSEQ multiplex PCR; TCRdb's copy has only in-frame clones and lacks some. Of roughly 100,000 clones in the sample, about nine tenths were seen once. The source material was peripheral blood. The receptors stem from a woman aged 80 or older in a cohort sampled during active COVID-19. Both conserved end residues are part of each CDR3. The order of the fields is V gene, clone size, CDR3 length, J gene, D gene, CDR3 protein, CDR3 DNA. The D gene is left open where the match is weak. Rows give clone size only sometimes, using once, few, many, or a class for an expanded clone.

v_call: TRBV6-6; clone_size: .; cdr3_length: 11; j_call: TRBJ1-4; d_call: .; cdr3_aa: CASVWGVKLFF; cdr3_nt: TGTGCCAGCGTGTGGGGGGTAAAACTGTTTTTT
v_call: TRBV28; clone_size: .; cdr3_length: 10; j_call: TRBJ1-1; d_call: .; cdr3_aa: CASQGSGAFF; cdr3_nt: TGTGCCAGCCAGGGCTCTGGAGCTTTCTTT
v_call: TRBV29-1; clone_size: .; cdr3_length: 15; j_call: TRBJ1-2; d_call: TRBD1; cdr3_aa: CSVDKGAGLGYGYTF; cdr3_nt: TGCAGCGTTGACAAGGGGGCGGGCCTCGGTTATGGCTACACCTTC
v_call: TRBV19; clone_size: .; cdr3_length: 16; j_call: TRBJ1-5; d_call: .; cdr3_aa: CASSTRQEYSNQPQHF; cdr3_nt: TGTGCCAGTAGTACCCGACAGGAATATAGCAATCAGCCCCAGCATTTT
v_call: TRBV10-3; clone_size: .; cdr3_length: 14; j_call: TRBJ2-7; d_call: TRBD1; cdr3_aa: CAISDGRDSYEQYF; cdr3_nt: TGTGCCATCAGTGATGGCCGGGACAGCTACGAGCAGTACTTC
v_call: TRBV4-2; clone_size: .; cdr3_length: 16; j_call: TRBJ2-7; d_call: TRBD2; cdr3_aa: CASSQATSGSYYEQYF; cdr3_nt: TGTGCCAGCAGCCAAGCTACTAGCGGGAGCTACTACGAGCAGTACTTC
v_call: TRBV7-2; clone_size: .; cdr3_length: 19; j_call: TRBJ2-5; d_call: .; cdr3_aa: CASSPAPDSYTANQETQYF; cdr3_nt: TGTGCCAGCAGCCCCGCGCCTGACAGTTATACGGCCAACCAAGAGACCCAGTACTTC
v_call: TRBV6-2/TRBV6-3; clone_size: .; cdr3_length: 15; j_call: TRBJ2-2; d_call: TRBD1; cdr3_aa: CASSYWGQGTGELFF; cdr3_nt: TGTGCCAGCAGTTATTGGGGACAGGGTACCGGGGAGCTGTTTTTT
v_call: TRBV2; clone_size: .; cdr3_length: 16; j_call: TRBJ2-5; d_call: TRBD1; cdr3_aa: CASSKDRGPVRETQYF; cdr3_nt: TGTGCCAGCAGTAAAGACAGGGGGCCCGTTCGAGAGACCCAGTACTTC
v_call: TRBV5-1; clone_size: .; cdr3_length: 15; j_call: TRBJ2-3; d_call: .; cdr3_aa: CASHSNPTSTDTQYF; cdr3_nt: TGCGCCAGCCACAGCAACCCCACTTCCACAGATACGCAGTATTTT
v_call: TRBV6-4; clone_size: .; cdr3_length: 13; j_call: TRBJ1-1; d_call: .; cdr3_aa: CASSRIGGTEAFF; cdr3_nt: TGTGCCAGCAGTCGGATCGGGGGCACTGAAGCTTTCTTT
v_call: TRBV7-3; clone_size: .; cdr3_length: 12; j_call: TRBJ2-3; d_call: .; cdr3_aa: CASSPSPDTQYF; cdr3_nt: TGTGCCAGCAGCCCCTCCCCAGATACGCAGTATTTT
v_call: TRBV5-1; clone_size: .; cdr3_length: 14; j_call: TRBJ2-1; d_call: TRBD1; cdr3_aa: CASSLRDRAGEQFF; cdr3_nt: TGCGCCAGCAGCTTGAGGGACAGGGCCGGTGAGCAGTTCTTC
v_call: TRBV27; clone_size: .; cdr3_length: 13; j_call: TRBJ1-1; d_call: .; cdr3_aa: CASSRTGWTEAFF; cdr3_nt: TGTGCCAGCAGTCGAACAGGGTGGACTGAAGCTTTCTTT
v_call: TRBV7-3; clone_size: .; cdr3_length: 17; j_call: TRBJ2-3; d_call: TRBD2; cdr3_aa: CASSLITGGLNTDTQYF; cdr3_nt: TGTGCCAGCAGCTTAATTACGGGGGGGCTGAACACAGATACGCAGTATTTT
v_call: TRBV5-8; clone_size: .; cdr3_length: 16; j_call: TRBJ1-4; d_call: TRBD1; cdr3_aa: CASSFLRGQGDEKLFF; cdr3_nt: TGTGCCAGCAGCTTCCTCAGGGGACAGGGGGATGAAAAACTGTTTTTT
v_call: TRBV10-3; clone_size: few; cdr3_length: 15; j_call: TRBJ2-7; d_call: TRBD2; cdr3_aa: CAISEPSGGSYEQYF; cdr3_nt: TGTGCCATCAGTGAGCCTAGCGGGGGCTCCTACGAGCAGTACTTC
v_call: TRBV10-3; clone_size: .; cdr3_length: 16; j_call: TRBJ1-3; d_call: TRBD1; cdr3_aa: CAISDPGQGSGNTIYF; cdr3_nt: TGTGCCATCAGCGACCCGGGACAGGGTTCTGGAAACACCATATATTTT
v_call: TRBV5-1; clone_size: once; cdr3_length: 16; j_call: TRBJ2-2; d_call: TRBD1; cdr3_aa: CASSSRDGTDTGELFF; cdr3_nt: TGCGCCAGCAGCTCCAGAGACGGGACAGACACCGGGGAGCTGTTTTTT
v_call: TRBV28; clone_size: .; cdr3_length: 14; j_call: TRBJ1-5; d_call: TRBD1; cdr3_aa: CASSSPPGQGSQHF; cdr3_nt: TGTGCCAGCAGTTCCCCCCCGGGACAGGGGTCTCAGCATTTT
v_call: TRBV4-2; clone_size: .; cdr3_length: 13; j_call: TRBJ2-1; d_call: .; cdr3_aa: CASSQQAQAEQFF; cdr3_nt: TGTGCCAGCAGCCAACAAGCACAGGCCGAGCAGTTCTTC
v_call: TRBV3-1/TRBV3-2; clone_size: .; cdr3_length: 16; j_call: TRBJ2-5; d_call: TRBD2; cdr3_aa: CASKWLTGGPSETQYF; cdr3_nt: TGTGCCAGCAAATGGCTGACGGGAGGGCCCTCGGAGACCCAGTACTTC
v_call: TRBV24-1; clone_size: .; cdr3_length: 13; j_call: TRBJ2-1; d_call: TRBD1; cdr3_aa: CATSVPGGNEQFF; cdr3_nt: TGTGCCACCAGTGTTCCAGGGGGCAATGAGCAGTTCTTC
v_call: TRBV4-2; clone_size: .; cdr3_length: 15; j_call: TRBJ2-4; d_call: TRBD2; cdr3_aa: CASSQPLAGKNIQYF; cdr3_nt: TGTGCCAGCAGCCAGCCACTAGCGGGGAAAAACATTCAGTACTTC
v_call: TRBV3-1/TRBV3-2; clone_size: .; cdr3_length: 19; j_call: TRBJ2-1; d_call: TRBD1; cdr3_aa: CASSPLYSRGGSSYNEQFF; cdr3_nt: TGTGCCAGCAGCCCGCTATACAGTAGAGGGGGCTCGTCCTACAATGAGCAGTTCTTC
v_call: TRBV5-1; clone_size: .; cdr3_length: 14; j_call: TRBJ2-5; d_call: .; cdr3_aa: CASSNGGRGETQYF; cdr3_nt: TGCGCCAGCAGCAATGGTGGCAGGGGAGAGACCCAGTACTTC
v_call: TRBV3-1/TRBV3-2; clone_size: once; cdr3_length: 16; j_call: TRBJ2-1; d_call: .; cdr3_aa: CASSQDIGLSHNEQFF; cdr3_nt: TGTGCCAGCAGCCAAGATATAGGACTGTCACACAATGAGCAGTTCTTC
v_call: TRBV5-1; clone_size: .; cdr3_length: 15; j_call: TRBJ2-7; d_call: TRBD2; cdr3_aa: CASSWSGGSSYEQYF; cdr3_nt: TGCGCCAGCAGCTGGAGCGGGGGGAGCTCCTACGAGCAGTACTTC
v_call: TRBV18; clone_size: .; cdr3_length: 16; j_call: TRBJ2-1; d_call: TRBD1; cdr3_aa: CASSPPTGQGFHEQFF; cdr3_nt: TGTGCCAGCTCACCACCGACGGGACAGGGGTTCCATGAGCAGTTCTTC
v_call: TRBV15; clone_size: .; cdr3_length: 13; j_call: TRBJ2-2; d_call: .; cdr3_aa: CAIAELNTGELFF; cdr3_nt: TGTGCCATCGCGGAGTTGAACACCGGGGAGCTGTTTTTT
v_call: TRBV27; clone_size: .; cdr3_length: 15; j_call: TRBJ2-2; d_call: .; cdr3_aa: CASSFGGTATGELFF; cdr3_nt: TGTGCCAGCAGTTTTGGAGGTACAGCCACCGGGGAGCTGTTTTTT
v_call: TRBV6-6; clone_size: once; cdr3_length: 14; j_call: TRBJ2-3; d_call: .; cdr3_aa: CASRSGTSTDTQYF; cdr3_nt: TGTGCCAGCAGAAGCGGTACTAGCACAGATACGCAGTATTTT
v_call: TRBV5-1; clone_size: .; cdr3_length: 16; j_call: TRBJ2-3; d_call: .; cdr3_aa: CASSLGGLMATDTQYF; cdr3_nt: TGCGCCAGCAGCTTGGGAGGGTTGATGGCGACAGATACGCAGTATTTT
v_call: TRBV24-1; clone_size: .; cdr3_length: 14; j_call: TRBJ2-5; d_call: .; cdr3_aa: CATSDTSEGETQYF; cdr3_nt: TGTGCCACCAGTGATACCTCGGAGGGAGAGACCCAGTACTTC
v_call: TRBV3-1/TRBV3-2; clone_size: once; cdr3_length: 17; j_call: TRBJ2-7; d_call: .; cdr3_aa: CASILLFERDIIYEQYF; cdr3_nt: TGTGCCAGCATCCTACTCTTTGAGCGGGACATAATCTACGAGCAGTACTTC
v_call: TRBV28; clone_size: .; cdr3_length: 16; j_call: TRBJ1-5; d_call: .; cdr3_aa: CASSRGFPNGNQPQHF; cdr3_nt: TGTGCCAGCAGTCGAGGTTTCCCAAATGGCAATCAGCCCCAGCATTTT
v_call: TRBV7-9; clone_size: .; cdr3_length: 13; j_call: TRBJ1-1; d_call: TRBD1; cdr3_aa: CATSDRGNTEAFF; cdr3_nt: TGTGCCACCAGCGACAGGGGTAACACTGAAGCTTTCTTT
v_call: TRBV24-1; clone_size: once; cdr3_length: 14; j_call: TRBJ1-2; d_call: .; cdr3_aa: CATSDSVSSNGYTF; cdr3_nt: TGTGCCACCAGTGATTCAGTATCCTCGAATGGCTACACCTTC
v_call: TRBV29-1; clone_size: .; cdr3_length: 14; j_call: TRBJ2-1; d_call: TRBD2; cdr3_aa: CSAKWGGNSNEQFF; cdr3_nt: TGCAGCGCCAAGTGGGGGGGAAACTCCAATGAGCAGTTCTTC
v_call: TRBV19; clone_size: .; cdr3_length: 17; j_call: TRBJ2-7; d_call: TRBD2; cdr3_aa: CASSIRIAGVESYEQYF; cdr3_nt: TGTGCCAGTAGTATTCGAATAGCGGGAGTAGAGTCCTACGAGCAGTACTTC
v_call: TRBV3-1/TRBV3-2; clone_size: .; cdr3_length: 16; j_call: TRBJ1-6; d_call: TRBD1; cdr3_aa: CASRDTGTGWSSPLHF; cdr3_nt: TGTGCCAGCAGAGACACCGGGACAGGGTGGAGTTCACCCCTCCACTTT